This TCR beta chain was observed in a study of shared clonotypes between healthy human individuals. The overall study: Each donor's CD4 naive and CD4 memory cells filled three plates apiece, CD8 naive two, and CD8 memory one.

Each PCR replicate from the sorted subsets contained around 0.2 ug DNA, which is some 31,000 T cell genomes. Repertoires were generated with immunoSEQ multiplex PCR, while TCRdb's copy carries only in-frame clones and drops some. The sample has around 2,000,000 clones; less than 95% are singletons. Study outcomes and limitations: Genetic and exposure-history diversity was limited by the few donors.

On this clone: Its antigen is currently unknown.

V dropped 6 bases and J dropped 2; count of bases not matched to a gene: 7. This CDR3 is 14 amino acids long. Germline V CDR1 and CDR2: ENHRY, SYGVKD. Positive CCR7 selection of CD45RO-negative cells yielded the naive CD8 cells, and terminally differentiated effector memory CD45RA+ cells were excluded. The origin of this receptor is a man between 18 and 29 years old in good health. The chain recombines TRBV10-3 with TRBJ2-7, with 7 bases lining up with TRBD1. Sequenced sample: naive CD8+ T cells sorted from blood. CDR3: CAISETGHTYEQYF. The CDR3 DNA reads TGTGCCATCAGCGAGACAGGGCACACCTACGAGCAGTACTTC.